The TCR beta chain under discussion was sequenced for a study of beta chain features in type 1 diabetes. General study results and limits: For type 1 diabetes patients, VDJ junctions showed fewer insertions and more deletions. Naive, central memory and Treg TCRB repertoires seemed to resemble each other more closely in patients than they did in healthy donors. Shorter TCRB CDR3s, moderately but significantly so, were found in Type 1 diabetes patients in all four CD4+ subsets.

Comment on this clone: Its target is unknown.

The CDR3 loop spans 13 amino acids. The germline CDR1 and CDR2 sequences are MGHRA and YSYEKL. With V trimmed by 4 bases and J by 6 bases, 5 bases remained unmatched. Expressed TCRB transcripts were sequenced because the entire RNA isolate underwent reverse transcription. The assay was immunoSEQ multiplex PCR, and TCRdb's table has in-frame clones only and misses some. The sample includes roughly 610,000 clones, about 14% seen only once; the top ten take about 0.086%. Naive, central memory, regulatory and stem cell-like memory cells within the CD4+ compartment were sorted using CD45RO/CCR7/CD25/CD127/CD95/CD27.

The origin of this receptor is a young man in good health. This rearrangement joins TRBV4-1 to TRBJ1-2; TRBD1 matches at 7 bases. The sample comprised naive CD4+ T cells from blood. CDR3 bases: TGCGCCAGCAGCCGGGGACAGCTCGATGGCTACACCTTC. Encoded protein: CASSRGQLDGYTF.